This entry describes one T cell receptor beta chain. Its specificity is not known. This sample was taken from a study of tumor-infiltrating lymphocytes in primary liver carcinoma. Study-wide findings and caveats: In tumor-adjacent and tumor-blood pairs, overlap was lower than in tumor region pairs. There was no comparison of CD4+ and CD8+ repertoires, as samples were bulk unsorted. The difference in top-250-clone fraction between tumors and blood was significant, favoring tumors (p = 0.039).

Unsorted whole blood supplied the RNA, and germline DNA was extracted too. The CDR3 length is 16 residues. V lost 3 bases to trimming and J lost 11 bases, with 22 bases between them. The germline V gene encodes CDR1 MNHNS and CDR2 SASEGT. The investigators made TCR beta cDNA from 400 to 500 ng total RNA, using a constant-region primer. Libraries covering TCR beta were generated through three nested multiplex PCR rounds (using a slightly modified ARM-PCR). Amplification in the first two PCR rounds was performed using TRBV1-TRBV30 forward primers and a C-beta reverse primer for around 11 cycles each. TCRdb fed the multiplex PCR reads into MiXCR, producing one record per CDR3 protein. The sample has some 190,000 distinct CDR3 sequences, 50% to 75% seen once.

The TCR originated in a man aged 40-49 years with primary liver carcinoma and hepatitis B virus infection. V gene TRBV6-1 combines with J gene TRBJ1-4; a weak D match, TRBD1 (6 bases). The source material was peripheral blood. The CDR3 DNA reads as TGTGCCAGCAGTGATGGGGGCCGGGACGGGCAGGGGAAACTGTTTTTT. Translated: CASSDGGRDGQGKLFF.